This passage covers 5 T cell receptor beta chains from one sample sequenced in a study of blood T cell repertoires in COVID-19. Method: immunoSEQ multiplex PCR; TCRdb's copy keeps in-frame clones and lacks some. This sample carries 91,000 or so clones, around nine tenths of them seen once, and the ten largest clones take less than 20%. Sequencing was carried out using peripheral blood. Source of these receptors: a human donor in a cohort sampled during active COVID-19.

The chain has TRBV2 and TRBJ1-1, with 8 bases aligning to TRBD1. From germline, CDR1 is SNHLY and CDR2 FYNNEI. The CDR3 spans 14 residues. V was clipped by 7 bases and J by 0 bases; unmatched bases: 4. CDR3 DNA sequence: TGTGCCAGCAAGAGGACAGGGATGAACACTGAAGCTTTCTTT. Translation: CASKRTGMNTEAFF.

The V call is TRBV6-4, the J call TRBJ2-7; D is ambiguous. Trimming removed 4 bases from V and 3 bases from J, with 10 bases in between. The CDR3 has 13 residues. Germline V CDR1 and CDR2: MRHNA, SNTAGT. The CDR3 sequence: CASSGLPYYEQYF. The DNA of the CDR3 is TGTGCCAGCAGTGGTCTACCCTACTACGAGCAGTACTTC.

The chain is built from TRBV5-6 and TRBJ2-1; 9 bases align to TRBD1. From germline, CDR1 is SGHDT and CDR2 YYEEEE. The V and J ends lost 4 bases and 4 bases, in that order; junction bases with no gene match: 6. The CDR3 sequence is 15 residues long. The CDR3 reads CASSAGQGTYNEQFF. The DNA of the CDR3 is TGTGCCAGCAGCGCGGGACAGGGAACTTACAATGAGCAGTTCTTC.

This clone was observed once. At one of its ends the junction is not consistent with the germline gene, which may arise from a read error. The CDR3: CASSAPGQSSGNTIYF. For the CDR3, the DNA is TGTGCCAGCTCAGCACCGGGACAGAGCTCTGGAAACACCATATATTTT. The chain couples TRBV18 to TRBJ1-3; 7 bases are shared with TRBD1. The CDR3 spans 16 residues. Germline CDR1 KGHSH, CDR2 LQKENI.

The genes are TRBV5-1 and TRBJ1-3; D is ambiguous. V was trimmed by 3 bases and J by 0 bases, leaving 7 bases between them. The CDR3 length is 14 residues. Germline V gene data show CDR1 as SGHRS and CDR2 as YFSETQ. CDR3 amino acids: CASSSGDSGNTIYF. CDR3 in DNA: TGCGCCAGCAGCTCAGGTGACTCTGGAAACACCATATATTTT.